This T cell receptor (beta chain) emerged from a study of CD8+CD57+ T cells in acquired aplastic anemia. The sequenced patients had an expansion of CD8+CD57+ cells seen by flow cytometry. This clonotype was picked up a small number of times. According to the study, genomic DNA was the template for TCR beta VDJ and CDR3 profiling. TCRdb independently ran MiXCR on the reads; one entry per CDR3 protein. The profile shows about 200,000 distinct CDR3 sequences, around 50% of them singletons. The germline V gene has CDR1 MGHRA and CDR2 YSYEKL. V dropped 4 bases and J dropped 0 bases, with 13 bases sitting between them. This CDR3 comprises 17 residues.

Sample: sorted CD4+, CD8+, or CD8+CD57+ T cells (not recorded which) from PBMCs. The receptor comes from a human donor with aplastic anemia. J is TRBJ2-6 and V is TRBV4-1; perhaps D is TRBD1 or TRBD2 (5 bases each). CDR3: CASSPGTVSSGANVLTF. The CDR3 bases are TGCGCCAGCAGCCCCGGGACCGTCAGCTCTGGGGCCAACGTCCTGACTTTC.